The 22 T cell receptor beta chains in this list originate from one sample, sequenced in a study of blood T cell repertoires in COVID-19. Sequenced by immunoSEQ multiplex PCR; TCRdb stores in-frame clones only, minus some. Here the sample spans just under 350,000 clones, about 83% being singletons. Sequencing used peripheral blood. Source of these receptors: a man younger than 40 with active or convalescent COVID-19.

CDR3 region: CASSTLSSGRFGEQFF. CDR3 coding DNA: TGTGCCAGCAGCACCCTATCTAGCGGGAGGTTTGGTGAGCAGTTCTTC. The rearrangement links TRBV7-9 to TRBJ2-1; TRBD2 matches at 11 bases. This CDR3 has 16 residues. V lost 5 bases and J lost 9; bases outside the gene matches: 12. The germline V gene encodes CDR1 SEHNR and CDR2 FQNEAQ (reference sequence).

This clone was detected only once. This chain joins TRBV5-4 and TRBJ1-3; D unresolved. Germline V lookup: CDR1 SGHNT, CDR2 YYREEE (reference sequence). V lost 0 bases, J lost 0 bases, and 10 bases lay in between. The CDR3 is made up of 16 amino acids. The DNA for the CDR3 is TGTGCCAGCAGCTTGGAAAGAGGGAGCTCTGGAAACACCATATATTTT. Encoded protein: CASSLERGSSGNTIYF.

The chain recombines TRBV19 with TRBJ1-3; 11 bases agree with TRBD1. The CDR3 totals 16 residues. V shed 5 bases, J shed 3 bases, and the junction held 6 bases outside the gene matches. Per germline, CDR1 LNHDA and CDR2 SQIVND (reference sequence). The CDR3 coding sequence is TGTGCCAGTAGTTCGGGACAGGGGGGAATTGGAAACACCATATATTTT. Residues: CASSSGQGGIGNTIYF.

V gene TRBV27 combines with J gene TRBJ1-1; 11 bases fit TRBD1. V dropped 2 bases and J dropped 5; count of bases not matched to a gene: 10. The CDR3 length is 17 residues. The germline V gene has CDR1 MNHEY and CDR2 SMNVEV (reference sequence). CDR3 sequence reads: CASSLRALGTGGTEAFF. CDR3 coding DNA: TGTGCCAGCAGTTTACGGGCCCTCGGGACAGGGGGAACTGAAGCTTTCTTT.

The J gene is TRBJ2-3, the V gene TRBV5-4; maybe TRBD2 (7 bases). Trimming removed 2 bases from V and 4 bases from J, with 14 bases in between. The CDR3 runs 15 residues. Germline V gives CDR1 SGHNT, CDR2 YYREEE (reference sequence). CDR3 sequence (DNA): TGTGCCAGCAGCTTTCCGGGGGGCACGTCAGATACGCAGTATTTT. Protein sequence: CASSFPGGTSDTQYF. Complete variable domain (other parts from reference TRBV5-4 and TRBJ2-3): ETGVTQSPTHLIKTRGQQVTLRCSSQSGHNTVSWYQQALGQGPQFIFQYYREEENGRGNFPPRFSGLQFPNYSSELNVNALELDDSALYLCASSFPGGTSDTQYFGPGTRLTVL.

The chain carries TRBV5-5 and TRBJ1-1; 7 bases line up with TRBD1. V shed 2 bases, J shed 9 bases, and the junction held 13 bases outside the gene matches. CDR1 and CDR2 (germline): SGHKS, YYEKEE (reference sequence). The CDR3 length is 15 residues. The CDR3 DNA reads TGTGCCAGCAGCTTCCTAGGACAGGACAATACTAAAGCTTTCTTT. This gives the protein CASSFLGQDNTKAFF.

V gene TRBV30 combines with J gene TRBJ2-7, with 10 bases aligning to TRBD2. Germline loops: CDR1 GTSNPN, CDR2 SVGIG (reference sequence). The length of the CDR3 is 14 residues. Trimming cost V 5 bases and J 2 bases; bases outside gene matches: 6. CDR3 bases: TGTGCCTGGCGGAGCGGGAGGGCTACCTACGAGCAGTACTTC. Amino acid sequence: CAWRSGRATYEQYF. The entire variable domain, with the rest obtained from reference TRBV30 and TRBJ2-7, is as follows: SQTIHQWPATLVQPVGSPLSLECTVEGTSNPNLYWYRQAAGRGLQLLFYSVGIGQISSEVPQNLSASRPQDRQFILSSKKLLLSDSGFYLCAWRSGRATYEQYFGPGTRLTVT.

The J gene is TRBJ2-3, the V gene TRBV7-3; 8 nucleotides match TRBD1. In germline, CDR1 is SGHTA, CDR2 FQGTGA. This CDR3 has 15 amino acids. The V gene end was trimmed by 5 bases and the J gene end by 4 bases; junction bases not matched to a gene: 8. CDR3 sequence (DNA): TGTGCCAGCAGCCCGGGACAGGCAAGTCCAGATACGCAGTATTTT. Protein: CASSPGQASPDTQYF.

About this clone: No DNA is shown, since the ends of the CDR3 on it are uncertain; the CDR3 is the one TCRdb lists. This chain's CDR3 is CASSSSYSQPQHF. The chain carries TRBV6-5 and TRBJ1-5. From its first to its last residue, the CDR3 has 13 amino acids. Germline assignment: CDR1 MNHEY and CDR2 SVGAGI.

CDR3 coding DNA: TGTGCCAGCAGTTCACGCGTCCAGGGGATTGAGCAGTTCTTC. Its protein product is CASSSRVQGIEQFF. The J gene is TRBJ2-1, the V gene TRBV27; perhaps TRBD1 as D (6 bases). With 4 bases removed from V and 9 bases from J, the gap between germline ends came to 16 bases. The length of the CDR3 is 14 residues. Germline CDR1 MNHEY, CDR2 SMNVEV (reference sequence).

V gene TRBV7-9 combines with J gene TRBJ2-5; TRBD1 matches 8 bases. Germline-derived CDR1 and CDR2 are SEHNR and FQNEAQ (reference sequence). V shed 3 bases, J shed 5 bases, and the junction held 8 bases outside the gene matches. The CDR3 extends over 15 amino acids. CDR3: CASSLGPGGSETQYF. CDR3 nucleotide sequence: TGTGCCAGCAGCTTGGGGCCAGGGGGCAGTGAGACCCAGTACTTC.

As DNA, the CDR3 is TGCAGCGTTCTGCCCACGGTTATAAGACAGGGGAAGGTCGCAGATACGCAGTATTTT. Amino acid sequence: CSVLPTVIRQGKVADTQYF. The chain couples TRBV29-1 to TRBJ2-3, with 8 bases lining up with TRBD1. Germline V lookup: CDR1 SQVTM, CDR2 ANQGSEA. The CDR3 loop spans 19 amino acids. V dropped 5 bases and J dropped 4; count of bases not matched to a gene: 23.

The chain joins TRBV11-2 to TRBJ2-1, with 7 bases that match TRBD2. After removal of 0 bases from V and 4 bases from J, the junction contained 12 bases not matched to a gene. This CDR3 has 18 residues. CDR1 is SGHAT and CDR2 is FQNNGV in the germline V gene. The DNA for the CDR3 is TGTGCCAGCAGCTTAGATCCGGGGCTAGCGGATACTTACAATGAGCAGTTCTTC. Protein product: CASSLDPGLADTYNEQFF.

The CDR3 loop is CASSNRGNEKLFF. CDR3 coding DNA: TGTGCCAGTTCAAACAGGGGTAATGAAAAACTGTTTTTT. The rearrangement links TRBV6-6 to TRBJ1-4; TRBD1 agrees at 7 bases. The V and J ends lost 9 bases and 4 bases, in that order; junction bases with no gene match: 5. Looked up from germline, CDR1 is MNHNY and CDR2 is SVGAGI (reference sequence). CDR3 length equals 13 residues.

The CDR3 DNA is TGTGCCAGCAGCCAAGACGCCCTTAGCTATGGCTACACCTTC. Amino acid sequence: CASSQDALSYGYTF. The chain employs TRBV3-1 (or the pseudogene TRBV3-2) and TRBJ1-2; D is undetermined. The germline V and J ends were trimmed by 0 bases and 4 bases, with 9 bases remaining between them. This CDR3 spans 14 amino acids. The germline V gene has CDR1 LGHDT and CDR2 YNNKEL (reference sequence).

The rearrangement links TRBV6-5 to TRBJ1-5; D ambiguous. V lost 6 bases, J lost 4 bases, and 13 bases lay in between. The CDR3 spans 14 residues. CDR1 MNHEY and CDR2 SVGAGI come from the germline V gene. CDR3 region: CASRETGSNQPQHF. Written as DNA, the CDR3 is TGTGCCAGCAGGGAGACGGGATCGAATCAGCCCCAGCATTTT.

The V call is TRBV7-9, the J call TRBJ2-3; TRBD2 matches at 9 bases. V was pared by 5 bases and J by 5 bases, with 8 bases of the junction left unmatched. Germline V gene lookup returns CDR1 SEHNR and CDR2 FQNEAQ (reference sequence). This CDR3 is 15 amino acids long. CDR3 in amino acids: CASSGTSRGIDTQYF. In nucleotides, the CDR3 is TGTGCCAGCAGCGGGACTAGCCGAGGGATAGATACGCAGTATTTT.

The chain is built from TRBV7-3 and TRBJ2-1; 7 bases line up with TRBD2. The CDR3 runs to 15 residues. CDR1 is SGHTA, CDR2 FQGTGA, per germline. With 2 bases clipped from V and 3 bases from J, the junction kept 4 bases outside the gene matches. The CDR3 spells CASSLLGGSYNEQFF. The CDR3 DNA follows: TGTGCCAGCAGCTTACTGGGGGGGAGCTACAATGAGCAGTTCTTC.

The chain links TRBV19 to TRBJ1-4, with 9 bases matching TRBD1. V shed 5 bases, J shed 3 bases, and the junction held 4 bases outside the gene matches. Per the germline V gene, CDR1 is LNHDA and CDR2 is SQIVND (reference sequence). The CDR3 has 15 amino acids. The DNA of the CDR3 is TGTGCCAGTAGTCCACGGACAGGGGCTAATGAAAAACTGTTTTTT. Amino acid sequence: CASSPRTGANEKLFF.

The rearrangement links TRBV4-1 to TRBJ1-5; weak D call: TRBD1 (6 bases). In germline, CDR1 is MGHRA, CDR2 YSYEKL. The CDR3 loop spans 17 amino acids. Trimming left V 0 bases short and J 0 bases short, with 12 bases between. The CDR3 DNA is TGCGCCAGCAGCCAAGATAGCGTCAGGGGTAGCAATCAGCCCCAGCATTTT. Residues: CASSQDSVRGSNQPQHF.

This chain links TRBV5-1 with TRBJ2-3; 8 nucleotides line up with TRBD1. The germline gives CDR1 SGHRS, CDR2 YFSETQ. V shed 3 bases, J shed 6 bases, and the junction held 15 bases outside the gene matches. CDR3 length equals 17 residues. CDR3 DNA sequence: TGCGCCAGCAGCTCACTGGGACAGGCCATGTGGGCGGATACGCAGTATTTT. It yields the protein CASSSLGQAMWADTQYF.

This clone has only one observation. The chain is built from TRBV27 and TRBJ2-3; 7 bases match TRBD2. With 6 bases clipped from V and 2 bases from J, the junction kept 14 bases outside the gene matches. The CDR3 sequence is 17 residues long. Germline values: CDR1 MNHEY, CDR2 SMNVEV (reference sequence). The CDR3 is CASRSPSKRGYTDTQYF. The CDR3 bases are TGTGCCAGCAGATCACCTTCAAAGCGGGGCTACACAGATACGCAGTATTTT.